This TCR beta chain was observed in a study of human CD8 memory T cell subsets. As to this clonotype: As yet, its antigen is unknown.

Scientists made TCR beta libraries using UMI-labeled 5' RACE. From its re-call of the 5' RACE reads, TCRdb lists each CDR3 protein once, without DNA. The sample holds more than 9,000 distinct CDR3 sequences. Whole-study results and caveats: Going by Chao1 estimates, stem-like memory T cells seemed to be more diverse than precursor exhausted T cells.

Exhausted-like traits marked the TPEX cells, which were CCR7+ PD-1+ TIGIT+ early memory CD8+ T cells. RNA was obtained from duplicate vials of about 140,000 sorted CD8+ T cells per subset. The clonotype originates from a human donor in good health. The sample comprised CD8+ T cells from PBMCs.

The CDR3 spells CSARSIGTSYNEQFF. This chain uses TRBV20-1 with TRBJ2-1; TCRdb selects TRBD2, and the lack of DNA leaves this call unchecked. This CDR3 is built from 15 residues. The germline CDR1 and CDR2 sequences are DFQATT and SNEGSKA (reference sequence).